This T cell receptor (beta chain) was captured in a study of blood T cell repertoires in COVID-19. Study-wide context: The samples span acute and convalescent COVID-19 from the United States, Italy and Spain.

This CDR3 has 15 residues. V lost 3 bases to trimming and J lost 6 bases; unmatched junction nucleotides: 6. The V gene's germline CDR1 is GTSNPN and CDR2 SVGIG (reference sequence). Profiled with immunoSEQ multiplex PCR; TCRdb holds only in-frame clones, not every one. The sample shows approximately 220,000 clones, approximately 91% of them seen only once. This clonotype was obtained from a man aged 35 to 55 with acute or convalescent COVID-19. This chain uses TRBV30 with TRBJ2-1, with TRBD2 matching over 12 bases. Specimen: peripheral blood. The CDR3 nucleotides read TGTGCCTGGAGCCCCGGACTAGCGGGAATCAATGAGCAGTTCTTC. Its translation: CAWSPGLAGINEQFF. Together with reference TRBV30 and TRBJ2-1, the CDR3 gives the full variable domain: SQTIHQWPATLVQPVGSPLSLECTVEGTSNPNLYWYRQAAGRGLQLLFYSVGIGQISSEVPQNLSASRPQDRQFILSSKKLLLSDSGFYLCAWSPGLAGINEQFFGPGTRLTVL.